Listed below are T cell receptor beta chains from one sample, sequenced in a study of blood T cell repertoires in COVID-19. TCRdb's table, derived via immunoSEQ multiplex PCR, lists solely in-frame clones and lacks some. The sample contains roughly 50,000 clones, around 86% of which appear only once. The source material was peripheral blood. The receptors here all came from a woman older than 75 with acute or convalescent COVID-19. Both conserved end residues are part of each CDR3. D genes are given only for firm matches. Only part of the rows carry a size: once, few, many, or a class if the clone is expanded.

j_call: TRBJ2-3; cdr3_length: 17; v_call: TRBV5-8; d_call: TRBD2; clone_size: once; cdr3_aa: CASSLEGLAGGTDTQYF; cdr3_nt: TGTGCCAGCAGCTTGGAGGGACTAGCGGGGGGCACAGATACGCAGTATTTT
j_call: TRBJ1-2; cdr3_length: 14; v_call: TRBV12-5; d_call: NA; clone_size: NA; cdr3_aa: CASGLETGNYGYTF; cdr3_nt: TGTGCTAGTGGTTTAGAAACAGGGAACTATGGCTACACCTTC
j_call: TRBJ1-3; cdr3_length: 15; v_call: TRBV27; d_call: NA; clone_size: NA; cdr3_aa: CASRGEANSGNTIYF; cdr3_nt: TGTGCCAGCAGAGGGGAGGCCAACTCTGGAAACACCATATATTTT
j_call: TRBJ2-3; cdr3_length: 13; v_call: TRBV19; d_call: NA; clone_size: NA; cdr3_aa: CARVTSSTDTQYF; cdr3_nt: TGTGCCAGGGTCACTTCTAGCACAGATACGCAGTATTTT
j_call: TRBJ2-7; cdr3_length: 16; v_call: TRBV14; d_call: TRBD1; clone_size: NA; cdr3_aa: CASSQGRGQVPYEQYF; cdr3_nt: TGTGCCAGCAGCCAAGGTAGGGGACAGGTACCCTACGAGCAGTACTTC
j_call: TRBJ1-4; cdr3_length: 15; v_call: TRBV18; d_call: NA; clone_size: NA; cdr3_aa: CASSFSAGDDEKLFF; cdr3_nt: TGTGCCAGCTCTTTCTCAGCGGGGGATGATGAAAAACTGTTTTTT
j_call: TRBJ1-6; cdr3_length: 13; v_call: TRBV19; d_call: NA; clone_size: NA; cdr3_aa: CASSTGVRSPLHF; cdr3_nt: TGTGCCAGTAGTACAGGGGTACGATCACCCCTCCACTTT
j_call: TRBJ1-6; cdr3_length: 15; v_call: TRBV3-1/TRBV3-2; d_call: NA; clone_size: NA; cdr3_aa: CASSQEQGKNSPLHF; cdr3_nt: TGTGCCAGCAGCCAAGAACAGGGAAAGAATTCACCCCTCCACTTT
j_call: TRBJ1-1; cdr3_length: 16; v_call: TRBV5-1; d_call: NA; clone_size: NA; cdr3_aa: CASSLGRQVGNAEAFF; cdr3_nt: TGCGCCAGCAGCTTGGGCCGGCAGGTGGGTAACGCTGAAGCTTTCTTT
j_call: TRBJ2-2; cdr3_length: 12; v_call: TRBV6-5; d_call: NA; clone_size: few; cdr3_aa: CASMQDTGELFF; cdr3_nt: TGTGCCAGCATGCAGGACACCGGGGAGCTGTTTTTT
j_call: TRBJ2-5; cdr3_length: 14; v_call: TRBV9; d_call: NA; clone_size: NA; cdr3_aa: CASSVGGERETQYF; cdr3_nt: TGTGCCAGCAGCGTCGGGGGAGAGAGAGAGACCCAGTACTTC
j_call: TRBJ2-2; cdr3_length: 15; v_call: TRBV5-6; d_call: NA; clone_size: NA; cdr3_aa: CASSLAGEDTGELFF; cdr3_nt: TGTGCCAGCAGCTTGGCGGGGGAAGACACCGGGGAGCTGTTTTTT
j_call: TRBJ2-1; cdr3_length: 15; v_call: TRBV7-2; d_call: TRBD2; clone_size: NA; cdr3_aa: CASSYAGDSYNEQFF; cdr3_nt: TGTGCCAGCAGCTACGCGGGGGATTCCTACAATGAGCAGTTCTTC
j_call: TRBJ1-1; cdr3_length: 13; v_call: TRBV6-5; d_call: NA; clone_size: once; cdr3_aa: CASSLQARGEAFF; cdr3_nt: TGTGCCAGCAGTCTACAGGCGCGGGGGGAAGCTTTCTTT
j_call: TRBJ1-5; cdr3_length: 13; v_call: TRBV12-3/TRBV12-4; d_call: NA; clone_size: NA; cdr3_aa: CASSPLTGQPQHF; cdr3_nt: TGTGCCAGCAGTCCCCTGACAGGACAGCCCCAGCATTTT
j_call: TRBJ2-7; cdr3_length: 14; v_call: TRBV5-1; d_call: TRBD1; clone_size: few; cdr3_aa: CASSSQGPSYEQYF; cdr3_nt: TGCGCCAGCAGCTCACAGGGGCCCTCCTACGAGCAGTACTTC
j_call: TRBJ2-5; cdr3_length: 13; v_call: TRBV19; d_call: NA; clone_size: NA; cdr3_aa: CASGREVQETQYF; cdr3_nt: TGTGCCAGTGGAAGGGAGGTACAAGAGACCCAGTACTTC
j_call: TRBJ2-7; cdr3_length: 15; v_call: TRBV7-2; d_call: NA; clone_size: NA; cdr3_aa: CASSLSWALNYEQYF; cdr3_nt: TGTGCCAGCAGCTTAAGTTGGGCCCTAAACTACGAGCAGTACTTC
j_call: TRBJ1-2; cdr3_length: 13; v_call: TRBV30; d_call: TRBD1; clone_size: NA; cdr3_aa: CAWGTGDYSGYTF; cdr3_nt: TGTGCCTGGGGGACAGGGGATTATAGTGGCTACACCTTC
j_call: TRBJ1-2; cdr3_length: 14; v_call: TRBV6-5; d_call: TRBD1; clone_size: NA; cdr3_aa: CASTNTGGGYGYTF; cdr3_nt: TGTGCCAGCACCAACACAGGGGGTGGCTATGGCTACACCTTC
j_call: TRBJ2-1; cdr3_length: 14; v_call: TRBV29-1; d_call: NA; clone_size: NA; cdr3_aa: CSVKGTSLYNERFF; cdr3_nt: TGCAGCGTAAAAGGGACATCCCTTTACAATGAGCGGTTCTTC
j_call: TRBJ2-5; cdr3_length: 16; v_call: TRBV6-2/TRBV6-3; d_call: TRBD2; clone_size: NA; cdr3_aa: CASSYSPGGVQETQYF; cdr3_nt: TGTGCCAGCAGTTACTCGCCGGGGGGGGTTCAAGAGACCCAGTACTTC
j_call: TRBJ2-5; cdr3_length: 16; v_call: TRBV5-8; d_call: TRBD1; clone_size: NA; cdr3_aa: CASSWGQGGGQETQYF; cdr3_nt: TGTGCCAGCAGCTGGGGACAGGGAGGGGGACAAGAGACCCAGTACTTC
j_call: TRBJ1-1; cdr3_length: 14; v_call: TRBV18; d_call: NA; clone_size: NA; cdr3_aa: CASTPSTGYTEAFF; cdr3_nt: TGTGCCAGCACACCGTCTACAGGGTACACTGAAGCTTTCTTT
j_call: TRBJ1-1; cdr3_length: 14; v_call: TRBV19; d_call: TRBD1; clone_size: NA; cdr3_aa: CATVDRGTNTEAFF; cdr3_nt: TGTGCCACCGTAGACAGGGGCACGAACACTGAAGCTTTCTTT
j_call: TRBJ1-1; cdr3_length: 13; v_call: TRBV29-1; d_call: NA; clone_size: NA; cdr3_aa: CSVEGGGGTEAFF; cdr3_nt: TGCAGCGTTGAAGGGGGCGGGGGGACTGAAGCTTTCTTT
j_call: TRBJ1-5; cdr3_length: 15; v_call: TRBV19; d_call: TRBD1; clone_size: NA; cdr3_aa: CASSAGTGRNQPQHF; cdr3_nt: TGTGCCAGTAGTGCCGGGACAGGGAGGAATCAGCCCCAGCATTTT